These T cell receptor beta chains were read from a single sample in a study of beta chain features in type 1 diabetes. TCRdb's copy holds only in-frame clones and misses some; the assay was immunoSEQ multiplex PCR. The sample consists of nearly 700,000 clones, around 15% of them appearing once. Sequencing was carried out using naive CD4+ T cells from blood. The receptor source for this set is a man between 18 and 29 years old with type 1 diabetes. Each CDR3 is given with its conserved first and last residue. A D gene is named only where the DNA matches it firmly. Where a row states a size, it is once, few, many or the class of an expanded clone; other rows omit it.

v_call,clone_size,j_call,d_call,cdr3_nt,cdr3_aa
TRBV10-2,once,TRBJ1-1,NA,TGCGCCACCCAGGTCAGTGGGGCCGGGGACACTGAAGCTTTCTTT,CATQVSGAGDTEAFF
TRBV13,few,TRBJ2-7,TRBD1,TGTGCCAGCAGCTTAAGGTATAGGACAGGGGCTTACGAGCAGTACTTC,CASSLRYRTGAYEQYF
TRBV6-6,NA,TRBJ1-2,NA,TGTGCCAGCAGTCCTGATGAGGTCTATGGCTACACCTTC,CASSPDEVYGYTF
TRBV9,NA,TRBJ2-1,NA,TGTGCCAGCAGCGTAGGGGGAGCCTACAATGAGCAGTTCTTC,CASSVGGAYNEQFF
TRBV7-8,few,TRBJ1-2,TRBD1,TGTGCCAGCAGCACCCTGGACAGGGGGCCTGTTGGCTACACCTTC,CASSTLDRGPVGYTF
TRBV5-4,NA,TRBJ2-5,NA,TGTGCCAGCAGCTTGGCAGGGAGCCAAGAGACCCAGTACTTC,CASSLAGSQETQYF
TRBV6-1,few,TRBJ2-7,NA,TGTGCCAGCAGGGACAGCAACTACGAGCAGTACTTC,CASRDSNYEQYF
TRBV18,NA,TRBJ1-4,NA,TGTGCCAGCTCGCTCGCCGCGGGGCGCGGAGAAAAACTGTTTTTT,CASSLAAGRGEKLFF
TRBV5-6,few,TRBJ1-1,NA,TGTGCCAGCAGCTTGAGGGGACGGAACACTGAAGCTTTCTTT,CASSLRGRNTEAFF
TRBV21-1,NA,TRBJ1-5,NA,TGTGCCAGCAGCAAAGTGGAAGGGGGCGGATCTCAGCCCCAGCATTTT,CASSKVEGGGSQPQHF
TRBV27,few,TRBJ1-5,NA,TGTGCCAGCAGACAATTGGGAGGCAATCAGCCCCAGCATTTT,CASRQLGGNQPQHF
TRBV13,NA,TRBJ2-6,TRBD1,TGTGCCAGCAGCTTGGAATGGGACAGGCCGAGCTCTGGGGCCAACGTCCTGACTTTC,CASSLEWDRPSSGANVLTF
TRBV6-1,few,TRBJ2-4,NA,TGTGCCAGCAGTAACACAGGGTGGGGCATTCAGTACTTC,CASSNTGWGIQYF
TRBV6-6,NA,TRBJ1-4,NA,TGTGCCAGCAGGCAGGACGGAGAGAATGAAAAACTGTTTTTT,CASRQDGENEKLFF
TRBV25-1,NA,TRBJ1-1,NA,TGTGCCAGCAGTGAGTCTGGGTGGAACACTGAAGCTTTCTTT,CASSESGWNTEAFF
TRBV28,few,TRBJ1-2,NA,TGTGCCAGCAGTTCCGGGGTCCCGCAGTCCTATGGCTACACCTTC,CASSSGVPQSYGYTF
TRBV6-5,few,TRBJ2-7,TRBD1,TGTGCCAGCAGTTCAGGGACAGTTCCCGCCTACGAGCAGTACTTC,CASSSGTVPAYEQYF
TRBV28,few,TRBJ1-1,NA,TGTGCCAGCAGTACCGACGGAAACACTGAAGCTTTCTTT,CASSTDGNTEAFF
TRBV18,few,TRBJ2-7,NA,TGTGCCAGCTCAACTGGGCAAGGGTACGAGCAGTACTTC,CASSTGQGYEQYF
TRBV30,few,TRBJ1-1,NA,TGTGCCTGGAGTGTGTCGACTGAAGCTTTCTTT,CAWSVSTEAFF
TRBV5-4,NA,TRBJ2-3,TRBD2,TGTGCCAGCAGCCAGGGACTAGCGGGGTCAGATACGCAGTATTTT,CASSQGLAGSDTQYF
TRBV29-1,few,TRBJ2-1,NA,TGCAGCGTCACGTTGTCCACCAACTACAATGAGCAGTTCTTC,CSVTLSTNYNEQFF
TRBV30,NA,TRBJ2-5,NA,TGTGCCTGTTTTAGGGAGACCCAGTACTTC,CACFRETQYF
TRBV6-6,few,TRBJ2-1,NA,TGTGCCAGCAGTTCCTCCGGCGGACAGTCCTACAATGAGCAGTTCTTC,CASSSSGGQSYNEQFF
TRBV2,few,TRBJ2-5,NA,TGTGCCAGCACCCTCGAGGACAGAGGGAGCCAGTACTTC,CASTLEDRGSQYF
TRBV28,NA,TRBJ1-5,NA,TGTGCCAGCGGAAGGGGGAATCAGCCCCAGCATTTT,CASGRGNQPQHF
TRBV2,few,TRBJ2-1,NA,TGTGCCAGTATGACAGGACCGTACAATGAGCAGTTCTTC,CASMTGPYNEQFF
TRBV7-2,few,TRBJ2-1,NA,TGTGCCAGCAGCTTAGGGCCAGCGGGTGGTGAGCAGTTCTTC,CASSLGPAGGEQFF
TRBV14,NA,TRBJ1-4,NA,TGTGCCAGCAGCTTTAGAGCGGCTAATGAAAAACTGTTTTTT,CASSFRAANEKLFF
TRBV7-2,NA,TRBJ2-7,NA,TGTGCCAGCAGCTTAGCCCAACCCCTCTCCTACGAGCAGTACTTC,CASSLAQPLSYEQYF
TRBV2,few,TRBJ2-1,NA,TGTGCCAGCAGGGTGAATAGAGCTGAGCAGTTCTTC,CASRVNRAEQFF
TRBV5-4,few,TRBJ2-6,NA,TGTGCCAGCAGCTTTGGTACATCCCCCGGGGCCAACGTCCTGACTTTC,CASSFGTSPGANVLTF
TRBV28,NA,TRBJ2-7,NA,TGTGCCAGCTGGGACGTTAACGGCTACGAGCAGTACTTC,CASWDVNGYEQYF
TRBV29-1,NA,TRBJ1-2,NA,TGCAGCGTTGAAGATCCGCGGGACCTCTATGGCTACACCTTC,CSVEDPRDLYGYTF
TRBV6-6,few,TRBJ1-3,NA,TGTGCCAGCAGTTACTCGGGACTGAACACCATATATTTT,CASSYSGLNTIYF
TRBV4-2,NA,TRBJ2-1,NA,TGTGCCAGCAGCCACCGGGGAATCCTCTCCTCTCATGAGCAGTTCTTC,CASSHRGILSSHEQFF
TRBV11-3,NA,TRBJ1-2,TRBD1,TGTGCCAGCAGCTCGGACAGGGGAAGTGGCTACACCTTC,CASSSDRGSGYTF
TRBV5-6,NA,TRBJ1-1,NA,TGTGCCAGCAGCCTTGGGGCGGCGGGGGGAAACACTGAAGCTTTCTTT,CASSLGAAGGNTEAFF
TRBV4-1,few,TRBJ2-1,NA,TGCGCCAGCAGCCAAGACAGTCGACAGTTCTTC,CASSQDSRQFF
TRBV9,few,TRBJ2-7,NA,TGTGCCAGCAGCGTAGGTAGCTCCCCAGGCGAGCAGTACTTC,CASSVGSSPGEQYF